Listed here are 5 T cell receptor beta chains from one sample, sequenced in a study of blood T cells in healthy people across ages. Through a sample-barcoded 5' primer and a J-beta primer mix, a second PCR was run for roughly 6 to 11 cycles. TCRdb itself ran the 5' RACE reads through MiXCR, one entry per CDR3 protein. The sample lists around 690,000 distinct CDR3 sequences; approximately 50% were seen once. The source material was blood. The receptors were gathered from a man aged 55 to 69 in good health.

This sequence joins TRBV11-2 and TRBJ1-2; 8 bases align to TRBD1. The CDR3 sequence is 15 residues long. The ends lost 4 bases at V and 12 bases at J; junction bases unmatched: 16. The germline V gene encodes CDR1 SGHAT and CDR2 FQNNGV. In nucleotides, the CDR3 is TGTGCCAGCAGCTCCCAACCCCAGGGGGCAGGGGGCCACACCTTC. Its protein is CASSSQPQGAGGHTF. Combining the CDR3 with reference TRBV11-2 and TRBJ1-2 gives the whole variable domain EAGVAQSPRYKIIEKRQSVAFWCNPISGHATLYWYQQILGQGPKLLIQFQNNGVVDDSQLPKDRFSAERLKGVDSTLKIQPAKLEDSAVYLCASSSQPQGAGGHTFGSGTRLTVV.

On this clonotype itself: It may be a read error: a sequence one base away is much more abundant. The chain recombines TRBV27 with TRBJ2-5, with a weak D call TRBD2 (5 bases). The CDR3 covers 14 residues. The V gene's germline CDR1 is MNHEY and CDR2 SMNVEV (reference sequence). CDR3 sequence (DNA): TGTGCCAGCAGTCGGGTAGGGAGTCGAGAGGCCCAGTACTTC. Protein: CASSRVGSREAQYF.

The chain is built from TRBV6-4 and TRBJ1-2; D is unclear. Looked up from germline, CDR1 is MRHNA and CDR2 is SNTAGT. This CDR3 has 13 residues. The V end was cut by 5 bases, the J end by 2 bases, with 9 bases between. CDR3 region: CASSTGLNYGYTF. The CDR3 DNA sequence: TGTGCCAGCAGTACGGGCCTAAACTATGGCTACACCTTC.

The V call is TRBV7-9, the J call TRBJ2-1, with a tentative D call TRBD2 (6 bases). The CDR3 runs 15 residues. V lost 4 bases and J lost 8, with 18 bases in between. The germline V gene has CDR1 SEHNR and CDR2 FQNEAQ (reference sequence). CDR3 coding DNA: TGTGCCAGCAGCTCCTCCGGGGCGCGGGGCGATGAGCAGTTCTTC. It encodes CASSSSGARGDEQFF.

This clonotype has just a few counts. This sequence joins TRBV4-1 and TRBJ1-2; the D is unclear. The germline CDR1 and CDR2 sequences are MGHRA and YSYEKL. Deletions cut 1 base from V and 2 bases from J, with 8 bases between. The CDR3 is made up of 14 amino acids. CDR3 nucleotides: TGCGCCAGCAGCCAAGGAGAGAACAACTATGGCTACACCTTC. It encodes CASSQGENNYGYTF.